Each of the 14 T cell receptor beta chains below was sequenced from the same sample in a study of T cell repertoires in aging, cancer and after chemotherapy. Amplification of TCR beta used genomic DNA extracted from peripheral blood. Multiplex touch-down PCR with TRB-A/B primers amplified rearranged V-D-J TRB sequences. TCRdb itself ran the multiplex PCR reads through MiXCR, one entry per CDR3 protein. This table has roughly 9,300 distinct CDR3 sequences, 40% to 45% appearing once. The sequenced sample consisted of blood. These receptors came from a human donor in good health.

The rearrangement uses TRBV12-3 or TRBV12-4 and TRBJ2-1; 12 bases match TRBD2. CDR3 length equals 16 residues. Germline trimming cut 3 bases from V and 7 bases from J; bases unmatched to any gene: 7. The CDR3 spells CASSLASGGARNEQFF. The CDR3 coding sequence is TGTGCCAGCAGTTTGGCTAGCGGGGGGGCACGTAATGAGCAGTTCTTC.

The sample holds one count of this clonotype. The gene calls are TRBV12-3 or TRBV12-4 and TRBJ1-1, with 7 bases matching TRBD1. CDR3 length: 14 residues. V dropped 6 bases and J dropped 7; count of bases not matched to a gene: 11. Here the CDR3 DNA reads TGTGCCAGCAGCACGCGACAGGGTATTATTGAAGCTTTCTTT. Amino acid sequence: CASSTRQGIIEAFF.

In this sample, this clonotype turned up a few times. The chain carries TRBV20-1 and TRBJ2-3, with 7 bases that match TRBD2. V shed 8 bases, J shed 0 bases, and the junction held 5 bases outside the gene matches. The CDR3 is 13 amino acids. Germline CDR1 and CDR2: DFQATT and SNEGSKA (reference sequence). The CDR3: CSQRRGSTDTQYF. The DNA of the CDR3 is TGCAGTCAACGGCGGGGGAGCACAGATACGCAGTATTTT.

The count of this clonotype is one. This rearrangement joins TRBV5-1 to TRBJ2-2; no clear D gene. This CDR3 has 14 residues. The V and J ends lost 3 bases and 5 bases respectively, with 11 bases between them. Germline V CDR1 and CDR2: SGHRS, YFSETQ. The CDR3 sequence is CASSYPTGTGELFF. CDR3 nucleotide sequence: TGCGCCAGCAGCTACCCGACCGGGACCGGGGAGCTGTTTTTT. Based on the CDR3 plus reference TRBV5-1 and TRBJ2-2, the full variable domain is KAGVTQTPRYLIKTRGQQVTLSCSPISGHRSVSWYQQTPGQGLQFLFEYFSETQRNKGNFPGRFSGRQFSNSRSEMNVSTLELGDSALYLCASSYPTGTGELFFGEGSRLTVL.

The chain has TRBV30 and TRBJ1-2; D remains ambiguous. Trimming cost V 0 bases and J 4 bases, with 9 bases left between them. Germline V gene lookup returns CDR1 GTSNPN and CDR2 SVGIG (reference sequence). The CDR3 consists of 13 residues. In DNA, the CDR3 is TGTGCCTGGAGTGTATCGAGAAGCTATGGCTACACCTTC. This gives the protein CAWSVSRSYGYTF. The entire variable domain, with the rest obtained from reference TRBV30 and TRBJ1-2, is as follows: SQTIHQWPATLVQPVGSPLSLECTVEGTSNPNLYWYRQAAGRGLQLLFYSVGIGQISSEVPQNLSASRPQDRQFILSSKKLLLSDSGFYLCAWSVSRSYGYTFGSGTRLTVV.

There are a few counts of this clonotype. This sequence joins TRBV18 and TRBJ2-3, with D unclear. The CDR3 has 13 residues. CDR1 is KGHSH, CDR2 LQKENI, per germline. Trimming removed 2 bases from V and 2 bases from J, with 5 bases in between. The CDR3 here is CASSPLTTDTQYF. CDR3 bases: TGTGCCAGCTCACCATTGACCACAGATACGCAGTATTTT.

This chain uses TRBV2 with TRBJ2-7; unclear D gene. Trimming shortened V by 8 bases and J by 7 bases, and 18 bases separated the two germline ends. This CDR3 contains 13 residues. CDR1 SNHLY and CDR2 FYNNEI come from the germline V gene. CDR3 loop: CASEGIVGGEQYV. In DNA form, the CDR3 reads TGTGCCAGCGAAGGGATCGTAGGTGGGGAGCAGTACGTC.

CDR3 amino acids: CASSRASTGGPYEQYF. In DNA, the CDR3 is TGTGCCAGCAGCCGCGCCTCGACAGGGGGCCCCTACGAGCAGTACTTC. The chain links TRBV6-5 to TRBJ2-7, with 10 bases fitting TRBD1. The V gene end was trimmed by 6 bases and the J gene end by 2 bases; junction bases not matched to a gene: 10. There are 16 residues in the CDR3. Germline assignment: CDR1 MNHEY and CDR2 SVGAGI.

V usage is TRBV11-1 and J usage is TRBJ2-3; D might be TRBD2 (6 bases). This CDR3 spans 16 amino acids. Per the germline V gene, CDR1 is SGHAT and CDR2 is FQDESV (reference sequence). The germline V and J ends were trimmed by 2 bases and 2 bases, with 14 bases remaining between them. This CDR3 is CASSLSSGLYTDTQYF. As DNA, the CDR3 is TGTGCCAGCAGCTTAAGTTCGGGACTCTACACAGATACGCAGTATTTT.

This clonotype was seen a few times. This chain links TRBV5-6 with TRBJ1-4, with 8 nucleotides matching TRBD1. Germline V CDR1 and CDR2: SGHDT, YYEEEE. The V segment lost 4 bases and the J segment 0 bases; nucleotides outside the gene matches: 5. The CDR3 is 16 residues long. This chain's CDR3 is CASSRQGKTTNEKLFF. The CDR3 nucleotides read TGTGCCAGCAGCCGACAGGGGAAGACAACTAATGAAAAACTGTTTTTT.

V usage is TRBV23-1 and J usage is TRBJ2-7; D not resolved. Being an ORF, TRBV23-1 has a function that is uncertain. The CDR3 has 12 residues. V dropped 3 bases and J dropped 3 bases, with 6 bases sitting between them. The chain's CDR3 is CASSQPIYEQYV. The DNA of the CDR3 is TGCGCCAGCAGTCAGCCCATCTACGAGCAGTACGTC.

To note about this clonotype: The junction departs from the called germline gene at one end, perhaps through a read error. This chain uses TRBV30 with TRBJ2-1, with D possibly matching TRBD1 (5 bases). CDR3 length: 10 residues. Looked up from germline, CDR1 is GTSNPN and CDR2 is SVGIG (reference sequence). The CDR3 nucleotides are TGTTCCTGCCATGACAGACAGATTTACTTC. This encodes CSCHDRQIYF.

This clonotype was detected a few times. This rearrangement joins TRBV4-1 to TRBJ1-5, with TRBD1 matching over 7 bases. Germline lookup yields CDR1 MGHRA and CDR2 YSYEKL. The CDR3 contains 16 residues. J was trimmed by 4 bases and V by 3 bases; bases with no gene match: 9. CDR3 region: CASSHLVTGTNQPQHF. The CDR3 DNA reads as TGCGCCAGCAGCCACCTCGTGACAGGGACGAATCAGCCCCAGCATTTT.

This clonotype showed up just a few times. The gene calls are TRBV30 and TRBJ1-4; no firm D call. This CDR3 spans 13 amino acids. CDR1 is GTSNPN, CDR2 SVGIG, per germline (reference sequence). Trimming took 4 bases from V and 7 from J, leaving 13 bases between them. Written as DNA, the CDR3 is TGTGCCTGGACTCCGCTGATTGGTGAAAAACTGTTTTTT. Protein product: CAWTPLIGEKLFF.